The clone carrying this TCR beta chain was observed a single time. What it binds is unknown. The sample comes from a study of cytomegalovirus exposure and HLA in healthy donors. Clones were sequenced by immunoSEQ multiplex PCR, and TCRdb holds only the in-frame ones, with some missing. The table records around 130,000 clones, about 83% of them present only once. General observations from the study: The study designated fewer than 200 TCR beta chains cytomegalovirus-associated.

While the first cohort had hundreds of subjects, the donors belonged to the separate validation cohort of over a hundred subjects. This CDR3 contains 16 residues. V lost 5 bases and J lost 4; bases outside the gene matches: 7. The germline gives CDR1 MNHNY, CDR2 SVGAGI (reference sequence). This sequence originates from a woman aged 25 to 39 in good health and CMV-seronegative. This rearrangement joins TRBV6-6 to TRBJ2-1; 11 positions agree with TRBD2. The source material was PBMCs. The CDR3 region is CASSPRVAGGYNEQFF. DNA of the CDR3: TGTGCCAGCAGTCCCCGGGTAGCGGGGGGGTACAATGAGCAGTTCTTC.